This TCR beta chain was sequenced in a study of tumor-infiltrating lymphocytes in primary liver carcinoma. Germline values: CDR1 MDHEN, CDR2 SYDVKM. The CDR3 loop spans 17 amino acids. Comment on this clonotype: A much larger clone lies one base from this, so it may be a read error.

Unsorted bulk tissue, about 19-32 mg of it, served as the source for co-extraction of RNA and DNA. Samples were taken from five separate regions (per tumor). The input was 400 to 500 ng total RNA; TCR beta cDNA was made from it with a constant-region primer. Slightly modified ARM-PCR with three nested multiplex PCR rounds yielded TCR beta libraries. The opening two PCR rounds, around 9 cycles each, paired TRBV1-TRBV30 forward primers with a C-beta reverse primer. One entry per CDR3 protein results from TCRdb running MiXCR on the multiplex PCR reads. The table has tens of thousands of distinct CDR3 sequences, about 80% seen once.

This receptor was obtained from a man between 40 and 49 years old with primary liver carcinoma and hepatitis B virus infection. The V and J genes are TRBV28 and TRBJ1-2; perhaps TRBD1 as D (6 bases). Sequencing was performed on liver tumor tissue from sampling region 2. Specified subset: tumor region T2, inferior pole. The CDR3 bases are TGTGCCATCAGTTTAGGGGGGGGAACCGCCGCTAACTATGGCTACACCTTC. Translated, it gives CAISLGGGTAANYGYTF.